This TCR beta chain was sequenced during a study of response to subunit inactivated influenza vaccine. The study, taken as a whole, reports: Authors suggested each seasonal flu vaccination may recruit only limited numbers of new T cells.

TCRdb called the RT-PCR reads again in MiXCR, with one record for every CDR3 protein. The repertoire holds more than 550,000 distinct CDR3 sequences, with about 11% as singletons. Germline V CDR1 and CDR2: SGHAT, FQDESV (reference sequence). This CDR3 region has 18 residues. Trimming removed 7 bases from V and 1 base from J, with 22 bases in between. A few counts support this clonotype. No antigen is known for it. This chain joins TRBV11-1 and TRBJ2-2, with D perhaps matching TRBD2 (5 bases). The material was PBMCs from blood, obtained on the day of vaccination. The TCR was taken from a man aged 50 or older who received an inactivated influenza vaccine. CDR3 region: CASIRQPSIGMNTGELFF. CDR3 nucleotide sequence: TGTGCCAGCATCCGCCAACCTTCTATCGGGATGAACACCGGGGAGCTGTTTTTT.